Presented here are 24 T cell receptor beta chains from one specimen sequenced in a study of Ad26.COV2.S vaccination and SARS-CoV-2 variants. Data came from immunoSEQ multiplex PCR; TCRdb stores just in-frame clones and leaves some out. The sample includes approximately 140,000 clones, 75% to 90% seen only once; the top ten take more than 4.5%. Material: peripheral blood, obtained after recovery from COVID-19. These TCRs come from a human donor who had recovered from COVID-19.

The table lists this clone with a count of one. The CDR3 coding sequence is TGTGCCAGCAGCCTTACGCCAGATAATTCACCCCTCCACTTT. Amino acid sequence: CASSLTPDNSPLHF. J is TRBJ1-6 and V is TRBV7-2; no clear D gene. The V end was cut by 5 bases, the J end by 5 bases, with 10 bases between. The CDR3 contains 14 residues. Germline V gene lookup returns CDR1 SGHTA and CDR2 FQGNSA.

A remark on this clone: Germline and junction disagree at one end, which may indicate a read error. This chain uses TRBV19 with TRBJ1-2, with a possible D match to TRBD1 (5 bases). This CDR3 has 13 residues. Germline V CDR1 and CDR2: LNHDA, SQIVND (reference sequence). The CDR3: CASSLSSPGTSDF. CDR3 nucleotides: TGTGCCAGTAGTCTAAGTTCACCCGGGACCAGCGACTTC.

The V and J genes are TRBV28 and TRBJ2-7; a possible D gene is TRBD2 (5 bases). The CDR3 runs 14 residues. CDR1 MDHEN and CDR2 SYDVKM come from the germline V gene. V gave up 6 bases and J gave up 4 bases, with 16 bases separating them. The CDR3 DNA reads TGTGCCAGCAGCCCGAACCGGGGATGGTACGAGCAGTACTTC. Its protein is CASSPNRGWYEQYF.

This chain uses TRBV2 with TRBJ1-2; tentatively, D is TRBD1 (6 bases). The CDR3 consists of 14 residues. Trimming pared 7 bases from V and 4 bases from J, leaving 16 bases between. CDR1 is SNHLY, CDR2 FYNNEI, per germline. CDR3 sequence: CASKGDSTGYGYTF. CDR3 nucleotide sequence: TGTGCCAGCAAAGGGGATTCGACAGGCTATGGCTACACCTTC.

This clone was counted between two and nine times. This chain connects TRBV12-3 or TRBV12-4 to TRBJ1-2; D unclear. The V gene lost 5 bases and the J gene lost 4 bases, with 11 bases spanning the gap. The CDR3 spans 13 residues. The CDR3 region is CASSPRGRYGYTF. The CDR3 nucleotides are TGTGCCAGCAGTCCCCGGGGTCGCTATGGCTACACCTTC.

J is TRBJ2-1 and V is TRBV6-6; D is possibly TRBD1 (5 bases). The germline V gene encodes CDR1 MNHNY and CDR2 SVGAGI (reference sequence). CDR3 length: 15 residues. V lost 2 bases and J lost 5, with 13 bases in between. The CDR3 bases are TGTGCCAGCAGTTACCTACAGGAAATAAACAATGAGCAGTTCTTC. Translation gives CASSYLQEINNEQFF.

This clone was observed a handful of times. The V gene is TRBV2, the J gene TRBJ2-2; 8 positions match TRBD1. The CDR3 consists of 14 residues. Germline loops: CDR1 SNHLY, CDR2 FYNNEI. Trimming at V came to 6 bases and at J to 7 bases, leaving 7 bases not matched to a gene. This CDR3 is CASRATGGLGELFF. The DNA for the CDR3 is TGTGCCAGCAGGGCCACAGGGGGGCTCGGGGAGCTGTTTTTT.

This rearrangement joins TRBV29-1 to TRBJ2-3, with D unclear. CDR1 and CDR2 from the germline V gene are SQVTM and ANQGSEA. V was pared by 1 base and J by 2 bases, with 4 bases between. The CDR3 has 12 amino acids. The CDR3 DNA follows: TGCAGCGTTGAAGTCAACACAGATACGCAGTATTTT. It yields the protein CSVEVNTDTQYF.

The chain uses TRBV3-1 (or the pseudogene TRBV3-2) and TRBJ1-2; D ambiguous. The CDR3 runs to 13 residues. Germline CDR1 LGHDT, CDR2 YNNKEL (reference sequence). Between the trimmed V and J ends, which lost 0 bases and 4 bases, there was a span of 6 bases. CDR3: CASSQDRRYGYTF. The CDR3 DNA reads TGTGCCAGCAGCCAAGATCGGCGCTATGGCTACACCTTC.

The chain recombines TRBV15 with TRBJ2-1; 7 bases agree with TRBD2. Germline-derived CDR1 and CDR2 are LNHNV and YYDKDF (reference sequence). The CDR3 contains 15 residues. V shed 7 bases and J 4 bases; nucleotides not matched to a gene: 10. This chain's CDR3 is CATTERGASYNEQFF. The CDR3 DNA reads TGTGCCACCACGGAGCGGGGCGCTTCTTACAATGAGCAGTTCTTC.

This chain joins TRBV11-2 and TRBJ1-1; TRBD1 is a possible D gene (5 bases). Germline CDR1 reads SGHAT; CDR2 reads FQNNGV. Trimming shortened V by 0 bases and J by 3 bases, and 14 bases separated the two germline ends. The CDR3 spans 16 residues. Here the CDR3 DNA reads TGTGCCAGCAGCTTAGACGCCACAGGTTCCGACACTGAAGCTTTCTTT. This sequence encodes CASSLDATGSDTEAFF.

The chain combines TRBV28 with TRBJ2-2, with D perhaps matching TRBD2 (5 bases). Germline CDR1 reads MDHEN; CDR2 reads SYDVKM. The CDR3 consists of 15 residues. Trimming stripped 6 bases from V and 6 bases from J, with 17 bases between. The CDR3, as DNA: TGTGCCAGCAGGTACCAGAATAAACTAGCCGGGGAGCTGTTTTTT. Its translation: CASRYQNKLAGELFF.

This rearrangement joins TRBV13 to TRBJ2-6, with no clear D. This CDR3 is built from 17 residues. V lost 0 bases, J lost 1 base, and 10 bases lay in between. The germline V gene has CDR1 PRHDT and CDR2 FYEKMQ (reference sequence). CDR3 coding DNA: TGTGCCAGCAGCTTAGGTTTCGAGTTTTCTGGGGCCAACGTCCTGACTTTC. Its translation: CASSLGFEFSGANVLTF.

Here the CDR3 DNA reads TGTGCCAGCGGACCGGGACAGGGAGGTGGGGAGACCCAGTACTTC. Its translation: CASGPGQGGGETQYF. The chain recombines TRBV11-2 with TRBJ2-5; 9 bases line up with TRBD1. CDR1 and CDR2 (germline): SGHAT, FQNNGV. After removal of 8 bases from V and 5 bases from J, the junction contained 12 bases not matched to a gene. The CDR3 totals 15 residues.

The chain employs TRBV6-1 and TRBJ1-1; D may be TRBD1 (5 bases). The CDR3 loop spans 15 amino acids. Germline CDR1 reads MNHNS; CDR2 reads SASEGT. The V end lost 2 bases, the J end lost 4 bases, and 14 bases lay between the germline ends. The CDR3 is CASSENPARATEAFF. Written as DNA, the CDR3 is TGTGCCAGCAGTGAAAACCCGGCCAGGGCCACTGAAGCTTTCTTT.

This clone was observed a single time. V gene TRBV19 combines with J gene TRBJ2-1, with 7 bases lining up with TRBD1. The germline V gene encodes CDR1 LNHDA and CDR2 SQIVND (reference sequence). J gave up 10 bases and V 10 bases, and 10 bases lay outside the gene matches. There are 12 residues in the CDR3. The CDR3, as DNA: TGTGCCACGCGGACAGGCGGTGAGGAGCAGTTCTTC. Its translation is CATRTGGEEQFF.

The gene calls are TRBV24-1 and TRBJ2-7, with a possible D match to TRBD1 (8 bases). Germline V gene lookup returns CDR1 KGHDR and CDR2 SFDVKD. There are 16 residues in the CDR3. Deletions cut 3 bases from V and 6 bases from J, with 20 bases between. CDR3 amino acids: CATSDPRTGTGGEQYF. DNA for the CDR3: TGTGCCACCAGTGATCCCCGGACAGGGACGGGGGGCGAGCAGTACTTC.

This clone was seen just once. The chain recombines TRBV6-6 with TRBJ1-5; a weak D match, TRBD1 (6 bases). Deletions cut 10 bases from V and 7 bases from J, with 17 bases between. The V gene's germline CDR1 is MNHNY and CDR2 SVGAGI (reference sequence). This CDR3 has 13 residues. Here the CDR3 DNA reads TGTGCCATCACACAGGGTTACCGCCAGCCCCAGCATTTT. It yields the protein CAITQGYRQPQHF.

The gene calls are TRBV18 and TRBJ2-1; D gene unclear. The V and J ends lost 0 bases and 0 bases respectively, with 9 bases between them. This CDR3 region has 16 residues. Germline assignment: CDR1 KGHSH and CDR2 LQKENI. In DNA form, the CDR3 reads TGTGCCAGCTCACCACCAGGAGCATACTCCTACAATGAGCAGTTCTTC. This gives the protein CASSPPGAYSYNEQFF.

This sequence joins TRBV19 and TRBJ1-1; D not certain. The ends were cut back, 5 bases at V and 4 bases at J, with 20 bases in the middle. The CDR3 loop spans 16 amino acids. The germline CDR1 and CDR2 sequences are LNHDA and SQIVND (reference sequence). CDR3 DNA: TGTGCCAGTAGTGGCCTCTCTGGAGGATCGGTCACTGAAGCTTTCTTT. Encoded protein: CASSGLSGGSVTEAFF.

The chain links TRBV5-6 to TRBJ2-2; the D is unclear. The CDR3 is 14 residues long. Germline V gene data show CDR1 as SGHDT and CDR2 as YYEEEE. Trimming stripped 4 bases from V and 0 bases from J, with 7 bases between. This CDR3 is CASSGASNTGELFF. CDR3 bases: TGTGCCAGCAGCGGTGCCTCGAACACCGGGGAGCTGTTTTTT.

This clone was recorded only once. The rearrangement links TRBV5-4 to TRBJ2-5; a possible D gene is TRBD2 (5 bases). This CDR3 has 14 residues. Germline CDR1 is SGHNT and CDR2 is YYREEE (reference sequence). V dropped 1 base and J dropped 5 bases, with 12 bases sitting between them. Written as DNA, the CDR3 is TGTGCCAGCAGCTTGTTCGGGCGAGGGGAGACCCAGTACTTC. Encoded protein: CASSLFGRGETQYF.

The chain links TRBV6-5 to TRBJ2-1, with D tentatively TRBD2 (5 bases). V was trimmed by 5 bases and J by 8 bases, leaving 13 bases between them. There are 13 residues in the CDR3. Germline V gene lookup returns CDR1 MNHEY and CDR2 SVGAGI. In DNA, the CDR3 is TGTGCCAGCAGTAAGGGAGTGGGCGATGAGCAGTTCTTC. This gives the protein CASSKGVGDEQFF.

This clone was found once. The V call is TRBV3-1 (or the pseudogene TRBV3-2), the J call TRBJ1-2; 9 bases line up with TRBD1. The CDR3 runs to 14 residues. The junction had 6 bases not matched to a gene; V was cut back by 6 bases and J by 4 bases. Germline CDR1 reads LGHDT; CDR2 reads YNNKEL (reference sequence). CDR3 loop: CASSRDREGYGYTF. The CDR3 nucleotides are TGTGCCAGCAGTCGGGACAGGGAGGGCTATGGCTACACCTTC.